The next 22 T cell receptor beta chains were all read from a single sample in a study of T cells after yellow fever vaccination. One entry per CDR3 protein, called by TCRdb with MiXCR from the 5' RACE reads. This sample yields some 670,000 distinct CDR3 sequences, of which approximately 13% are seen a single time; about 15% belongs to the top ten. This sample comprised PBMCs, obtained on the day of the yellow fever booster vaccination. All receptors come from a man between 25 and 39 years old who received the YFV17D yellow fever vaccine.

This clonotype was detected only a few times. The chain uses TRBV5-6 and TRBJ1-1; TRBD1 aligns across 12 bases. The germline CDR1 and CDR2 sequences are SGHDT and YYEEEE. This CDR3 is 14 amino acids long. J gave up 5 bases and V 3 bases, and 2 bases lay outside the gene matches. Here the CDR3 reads CASSSGQGATEAFF. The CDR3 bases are TGTGCCAGCAGCTCGGGACAGGGGGCGACTGAAGCTTTCTTT.

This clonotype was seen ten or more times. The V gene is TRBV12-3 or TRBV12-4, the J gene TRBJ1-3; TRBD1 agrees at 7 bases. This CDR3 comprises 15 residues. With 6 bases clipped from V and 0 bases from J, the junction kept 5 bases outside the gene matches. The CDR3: CASRRDRDSGNTIYF. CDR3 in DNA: TGTGCCAGCAGAAGGGACAGAGACTCTGGAAACACCATATATTTT.

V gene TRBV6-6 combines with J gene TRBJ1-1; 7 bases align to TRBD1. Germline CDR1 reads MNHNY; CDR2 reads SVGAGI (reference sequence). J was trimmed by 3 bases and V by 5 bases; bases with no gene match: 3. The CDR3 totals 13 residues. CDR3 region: CASSDTGDTEAFF. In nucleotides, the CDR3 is TGTGCCAGCAGTGACACAGGGGACACTGAAGCTTTCTTT.

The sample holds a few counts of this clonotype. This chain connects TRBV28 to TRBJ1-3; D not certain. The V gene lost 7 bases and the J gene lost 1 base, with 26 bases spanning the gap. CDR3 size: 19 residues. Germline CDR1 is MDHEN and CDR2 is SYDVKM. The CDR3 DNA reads TGTGCCAGCATTCCCCCGATGGGCCGTGAAGGAGGTTCTGGAAACACCATATATTTT. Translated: CASIPPMGREGGSGNTIYF. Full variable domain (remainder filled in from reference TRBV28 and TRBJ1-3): DVKVTQSSRYLVKRTGEKVFLECVQDMDHENMFWYRQDPGLGLRLIYFSYDVKMKEKGDIPEGYSVSREKKERFSLILESASTNQTSMYLCASIPPMGREGGSGNTIYFGEGSWLTVV.

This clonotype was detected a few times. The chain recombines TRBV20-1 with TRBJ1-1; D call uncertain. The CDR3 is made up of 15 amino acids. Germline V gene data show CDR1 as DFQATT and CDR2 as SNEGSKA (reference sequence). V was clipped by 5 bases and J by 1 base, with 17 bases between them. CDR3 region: CSAGGITDRNTEAFF. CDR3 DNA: TGCAGTGCTGGAGGGATTACAGATAGGAACACTGAAGCTTTCTTT.

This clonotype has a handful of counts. CDR3 bases: TGCAGCGTGAGGGGGTCATCTGGGGCCAACGTCCTGACTTTC. This sequence encodes CSVRGSSGANVLTF. The V and J genes are TRBV29-1 and TRBJ2-6, with D possibly being TRBD1 (6 bases). Trimming stripped 6 bases from V and 1 base from J, with 10 bases between. This CDR3 has 14 residues. The germline CDR1 and CDR2 sequences are SQVTM and ANQGSEA.

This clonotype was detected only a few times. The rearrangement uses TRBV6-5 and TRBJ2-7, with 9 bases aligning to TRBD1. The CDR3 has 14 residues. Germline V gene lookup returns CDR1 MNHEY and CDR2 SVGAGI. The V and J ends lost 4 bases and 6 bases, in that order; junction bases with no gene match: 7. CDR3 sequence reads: CASSFVPGQGEQYF. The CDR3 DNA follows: TGTGCCAGCAGTTTTGTCCCGGGACAGGGCGAGCAGTACTTC.

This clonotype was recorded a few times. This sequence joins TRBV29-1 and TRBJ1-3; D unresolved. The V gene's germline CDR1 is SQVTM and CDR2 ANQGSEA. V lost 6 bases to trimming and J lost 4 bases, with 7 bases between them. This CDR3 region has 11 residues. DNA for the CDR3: TGCAGCGTGACATACGGAAACACCATATATTTT. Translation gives CSVTYGNTIYF.

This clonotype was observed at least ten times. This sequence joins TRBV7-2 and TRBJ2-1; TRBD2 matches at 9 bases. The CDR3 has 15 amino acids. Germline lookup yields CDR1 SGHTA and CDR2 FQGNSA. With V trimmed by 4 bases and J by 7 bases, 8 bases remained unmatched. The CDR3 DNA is TGTGCCAGCAGCTCTTATAGCGGGAGAATAAATGAGCAGTTCTTC. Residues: CASSSYSGRINEQFF. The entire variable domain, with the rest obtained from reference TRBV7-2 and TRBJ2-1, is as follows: GAGVSQSPSNKVTEKGKDVELRCDPISGHTALYWYRQSLGQGLEFLIYFQGNSAPDKSGLPSDRFSAERTGGSVSTLTIQRTQQEDSAVYLCASSSYSGRINEQFFGPGTRLTVL.

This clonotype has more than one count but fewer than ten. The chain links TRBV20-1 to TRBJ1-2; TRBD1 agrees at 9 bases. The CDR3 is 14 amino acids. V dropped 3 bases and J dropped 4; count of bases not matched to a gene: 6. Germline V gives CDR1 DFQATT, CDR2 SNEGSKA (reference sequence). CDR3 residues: CSAREQGAGYGYTF. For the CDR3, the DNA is TGCAGTGCTAGGGAACAGGGGGCAGGCTATGGCTACACCTTC.

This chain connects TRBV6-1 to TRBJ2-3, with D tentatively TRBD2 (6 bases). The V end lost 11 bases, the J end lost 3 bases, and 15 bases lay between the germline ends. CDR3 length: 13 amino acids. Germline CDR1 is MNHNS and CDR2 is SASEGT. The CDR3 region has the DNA TGTGCCGTCAGGAGGGGAACAACAGATACGCAGTATTTT. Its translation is CAVRRGTTDTQYF.

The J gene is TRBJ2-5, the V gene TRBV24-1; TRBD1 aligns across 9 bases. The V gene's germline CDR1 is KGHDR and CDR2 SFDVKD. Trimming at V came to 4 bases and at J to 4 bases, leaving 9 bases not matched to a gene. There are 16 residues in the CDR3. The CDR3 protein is CATSDPGQGGVETQYF. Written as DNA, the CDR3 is TGTGCCACCAGTGACCCGGGACAGGGAGGAGTAGAGACCCAGTACTTC.

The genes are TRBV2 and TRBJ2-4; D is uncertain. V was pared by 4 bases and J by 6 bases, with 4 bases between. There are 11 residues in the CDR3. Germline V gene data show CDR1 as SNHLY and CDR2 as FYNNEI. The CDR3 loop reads CASSVLNIQYF. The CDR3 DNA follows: TGTGCCAGCAGTGTACTAAACATTCAGTACTTC.

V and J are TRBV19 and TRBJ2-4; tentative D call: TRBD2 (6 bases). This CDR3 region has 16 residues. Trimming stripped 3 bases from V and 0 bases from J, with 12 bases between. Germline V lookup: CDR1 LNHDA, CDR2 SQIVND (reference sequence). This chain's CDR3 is CASSIGGFLAKNIQYF. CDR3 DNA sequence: TGTGCCAGTAGTATTGGAGGGTTTTTAGCCAAAAACATTCAGTACTTC.

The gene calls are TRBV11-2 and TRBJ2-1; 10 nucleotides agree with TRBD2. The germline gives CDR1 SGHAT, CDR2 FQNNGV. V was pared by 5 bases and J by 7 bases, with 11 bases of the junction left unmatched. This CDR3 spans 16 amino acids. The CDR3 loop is CASSPLAAGGRNEQFF. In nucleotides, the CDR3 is TGTGCCAGCAGCCCCTTAGCAGCGGGAGGGCGGAATGAGCAGTTCTTC.

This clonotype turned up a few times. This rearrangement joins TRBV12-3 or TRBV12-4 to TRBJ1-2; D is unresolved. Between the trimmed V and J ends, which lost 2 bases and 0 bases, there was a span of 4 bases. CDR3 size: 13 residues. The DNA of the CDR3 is TGTGCCAGCAGTTTAACGGCTAACTATGGCTACACCTTC. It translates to CASSLTANYGYTF.

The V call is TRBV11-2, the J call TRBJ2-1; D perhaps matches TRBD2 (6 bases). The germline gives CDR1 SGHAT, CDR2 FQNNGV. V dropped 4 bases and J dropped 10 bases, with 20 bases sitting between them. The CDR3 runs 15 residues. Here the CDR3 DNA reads TGTGCCAGCAGCTCCGGGGGACTCCCCGCGGGGGAGCAGTTCTTC. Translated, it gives CASSSGGLPAGEQFF.

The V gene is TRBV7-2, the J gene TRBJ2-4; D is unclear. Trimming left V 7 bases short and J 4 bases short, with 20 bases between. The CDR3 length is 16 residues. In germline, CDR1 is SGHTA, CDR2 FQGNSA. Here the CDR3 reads CASTDKSKNGKNIQYF. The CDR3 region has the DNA TGTGCCAGCACTGACAAATCCAAAAACGGAAAAAACATTCAGTACTTC.

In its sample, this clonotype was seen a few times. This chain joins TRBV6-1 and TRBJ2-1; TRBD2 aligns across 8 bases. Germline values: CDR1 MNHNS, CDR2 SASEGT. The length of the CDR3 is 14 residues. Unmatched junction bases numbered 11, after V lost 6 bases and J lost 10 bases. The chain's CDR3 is CASSTSGSKEEQFF. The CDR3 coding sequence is TGTGCCAGCAGCACTAGCGGCTCTAAGGAGGAGCAGTTCTTC.

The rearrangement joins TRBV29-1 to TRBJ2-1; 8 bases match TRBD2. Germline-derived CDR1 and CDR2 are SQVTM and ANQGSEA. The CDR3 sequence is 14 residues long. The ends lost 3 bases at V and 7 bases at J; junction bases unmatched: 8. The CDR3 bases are TGCAGCGTTGATTCAGCGGGAGATTATAATGAGCAGTTCTTC. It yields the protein CSVDSAGDYNEQFF.

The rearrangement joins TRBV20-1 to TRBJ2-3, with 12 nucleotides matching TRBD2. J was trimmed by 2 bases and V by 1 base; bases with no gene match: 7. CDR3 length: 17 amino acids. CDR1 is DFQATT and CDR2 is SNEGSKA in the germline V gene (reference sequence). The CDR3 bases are TGCAGTGCTAGAGCTAGGACTAGCGGGATTTTCACAGATACGCAGTATTTT. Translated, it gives CSARARTSGIFTDTQYF.

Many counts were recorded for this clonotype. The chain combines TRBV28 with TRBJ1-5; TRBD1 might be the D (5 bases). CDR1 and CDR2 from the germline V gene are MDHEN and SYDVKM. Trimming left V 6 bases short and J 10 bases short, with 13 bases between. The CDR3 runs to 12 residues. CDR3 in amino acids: CASSRGTYPQHF. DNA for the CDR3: TGTGCCAGCAGCCGAGGGACCTATCCCCAGCATTTT.